What follows are 32 T cell receptor beta chains derived from one specimen sequenced in a study of human T cells and chemical hapten exposure. Time point reported: patch test 3, about 24 weeks after DPC sensitization. Treatment denoted: therapeutic diphenylcyclopropenone sensitization with weekly scalp DPC. TCRdb analysed the RACE reads with MiXCR anew, one entry per CDR3 protein. The table includes 82,000 or so distinct CDR3 sequences, over 10% detected once. Sequences were derived from whole blood, sampled in connection with sensitization to the hapten diphenylcyclopropenone (DPC). The receptors were sampled from a woman aged 45-65 years with alopecia areata. Some clones in this sample may be carry-over from other donors' samples.

The chain links TRBV9 to TRBJ1-1; D possibly corresponds to TRBD1 (6 bases). The V and J ends lost 3 bases and 0 bases respectively, with 12 bases between them. Germline CDR1 is SGDLS and CDR2 is YYNGEE. CDR3 size: 15 residues. This CDR3 reads CASSEGTSMNTEAFF. The DNA for the CDR3 is TGTGCCAGCAGCGAGGGGACATCCATGAACACTGAAGCTTTCTTT.

This clonotype was counted ten times or more. V usage is TRBV7-8 and J usage is TRBJ1-2, with D perhaps TRBD1 (5 bases). With 3 bases removed from V and 3 bases from J, the gap between germline ends came to 14 bases. CDR3 size: 15 residues. Germline lookup yields CDR1 SGHVS and CDR2 FQNEAQ. The CDR3 reads CASSFSDNGYYGYTF. CDR3 in DNA: TGTGCCAGCAGCTTTTCGGACAACGGGTACTATGGCTACACCTTC. Full variable domain (remainder filled in from reference TRBV7-8 and TRBJ1-2): GAGVSQSPRYKVAKRGQDVALRCDPISGHVSLFWYQQALGQGPEFLTYFQNEAQLDKSGLPSDRFFAERPEGSVSTLKIQRTQQEDSAVYLCASSFSDNGYYGYTFGSGTRLTVV.

The sample holds a few counts of this clonotype. The V gene is TRBV2, the J gene TRBJ2-5; 10 nucleotides agree with TRBD1. Trimming cost V 5 bases and J 2 bases; bases outside gene matches: 2. Germline assignment: CDR1 SNHLY and CDR2 FYNNEI. This CDR3 region has 14 residues. The DNA for the CDR3 is TGTGCCAGCAGTCGACAGGGGGCTCAAGAGACCCAGTACTTC. This gives the protein CASSRQGAQETQYF.

V gene TRBV3-1 combines with J gene TRBJ2-2, with D hard to call. Germline lookup yields CDR1 LGHDT and CDR2 YNNKEL (reference sequence). CDR3 length: 15 amino acids. V was shortened by 2 bases and J by 4 bases, with 11 bases between the two germline ends. As DNA, the CDR3 is TGTGCCAGCAGCCAACTAAACCCGGGCACCGGGGAGCTGTTTTTT. The encoded protein is CASSQLNPGTGELFF.

The V and J genes are TRBV29-1 and TRBJ2-2; D assignment may be TRBD1 or TRBD2 (5 bases each). In germline, CDR1 is SQVTM, CDR2 ANQGSEA. Trimming left V 7 bases short and J 5 bases short, with 8 bases between. The CDR3 extends over 11 amino acids. The CDR3 region is CSGGETGELFF. CDR3 bases: TGCAGCGGAGGGGAAACCGGGGAGCTGTTTTTT.

This clonotype has only a few counts. The rearrangement uses TRBV7-3 and TRBJ2-2; TRBD2 agrees at 8 bases. Trimming at V came to 8 bases and at J to 3 bases, leaving 5 bases not matched to a gene. Germline CDR1 reads SGHTA; CDR2 reads FQGTGA. The CDR3 contains 14 residues. In nucleotides, the CDR3 is TGTGCCAGCCGACTAGCGTCTTACACCGGGGAGCTGTTTTTT. Translation gives CASRLASYTGELFF.

This clonotype showed up just a few times. The genes are TRBV11-2 and TRBJ2-1; 10 bases match TRBD2. J lost 7 bases, V lost 5 bases, and 8 bases had no gene match. The germline V gene encodes CDR1 SGHAT and CDR2 FQNNGV. There are 15 residues in the CDR3. CDR3 in DNA: TGTGCCAGCAGCCCTCTAGCGGGAGTTGGTAATGAGCAGTTCTTC. It is translated as CASSPLAGVGNEQFF.

In its sample, this clonotype was seen a few times. The chain is built from TRBV6-5 and TRBJ1-1, with D perhaps matching TRBD1 (6 bases). This CDR3 is built from 15 residues. V was pared by 1 base and J by 2 bases, with 11 bases between. CDR1 and CDR2 (germline): MNHEY, SVGAGI. Written as DNA, the CDR3 is TGTGCCAGCAGTTACTGGGGGCGGGTTAACACTGAAGCTTTCTTT. Encoded protein: CASSYWGRVNTEAFF.

This clonotype was picked up many times. The rearrangement joins TRBV4-1 to TRBJ2-5; a possible D gene is TRBD1 (6 bases). The CDR3 extends over 15 amino acids. V shed 6 bases and J shed 0 bases, with 14 bases lying between them. Looked up from germline, CDR1 is MGHRA and CDR2 is YSYEKL. Here the CDR3 DNA reads TGCGCCAGCAGTCCGGGACACAGGTACCAAGAGACCCAGTACTTC. Protein sequence: CASSPGHRYQETQYF.

The V gene is TRBV18, the J gene TRBJ1-3; D not certain. The ends were cut back, 1 base at V and 0 bases at J, with 10 bases in the middle. CDR1 and CDR2 (germline): KGHSH, LQKENI. This CDR3 region has 16 residues. The CDR3 is CASSPLQDLSGNTIYF. CDR3 bases: TGTGCCAGCTCACCACTGCAGGATCTCTCTGGAAACACCATATATTTT.

In this sample, this clonotype turned up many times. The chain's CDR3 is CASSESGFGEQFF. The CDR3 coding sequence is TGTGCCAGCAGTGAATCCGGGTTTGGTGAGCAGTTCTTC. This rearrangement joins TRBV6-4 to TRBJ2-1; D call uncertain. The V gene lost 3 bases and the J gene lost 9 bases, with 12 bases spanning the gap. The length of the CDR3 is 13 residues. Germline V gives CDR1 MRHNA, CDR2 SNTAGT.

This clonotype was picked up many times. CDR3 sequence (DNA): TGCAGCGCTTGGAAGACGACTGAGCAGTTCTTC. Residues: CSAWKTTEQFF. The genes are TRBV29-1 and TRBJ2-1; no clear D. Germline V gives CDR1 SQVTM, CDR2 ANQGSEA. The CDR3 extends over 11 amino acids. V shed 7 bases and J shed 9 bases, with 13 bases lying between them.

This clonotype was detected only a few times. The CDR3 DNA is TGTGCCAGCGAGGCGGGAACCTCCTACGAGCAGTACTTC. Protein sequence: CASEAGTSYEQYF. V usage is TRBV2 and J usage is TRBJ2-7, with a possible D match to TRBD2 (6 bases). This CDR3 has 13 residues. V shed 8 bases and J shed 0 bases, with 11 bases lying between them. The V gene's germline CDR1 is SNHLY and CDR2 FYNNEI.

This clonotype was observed at least ten times. The rearrangement uses TRBV5-5 and TRBJ1-3, with 10 bases aligning to TRBD1. The germline V gene has CDR1 SGHKS and CDR2 YYEKEE (reference sequence). The CDR3 has 18 residues. V trimming: 3 bases; J trimming: 0 bases; junction bases outside the gene matches: 9. CDR3: CASSSRDRGPDSGNTIYF. The CDR3 DNA sequence: TGTGCCAGCAGCTCTAGGGACAGGGGTCCCGACTCTGGAAACACCATATATTTT.

This clonotype was counted ten times or more. The rearrangement uses TRBV20-1 and TRBJ2-1; D perhaps matches TRBD1 (5 bases). Germline-derived CDR1 and CDR2 are DFQATT and SNEGSKA (reference sequence). The CDR3 covers 13 residues. The V gene lost 3 bases and the J gene lost 5 bases, with 11 bases spanning the gap. For the CDR3, the DNA is TGCAGTGCTAGTGGACAACTTAACAATGAGCAGTTCTTC. The encoded protein is CSASGQLNNEQFF.

This rearrangement joins TRBV5-4 to TRBJ2-7; the D gene is possibly TRBD2 (5 bases). V was trimmed by 2 bases and J by 3 bases, leaving 9 bases between them. The CDR3 sequence is 13 residues long. In germline, CDR1 is SGHNT, CDR2 YYREEE (reference sequence). The CDR3 coding sequence is TGTGCCAGCAGCTTCGGGGAAGTCTACGAGCAGTACTTC. Amino acids: CASSFGEVYEQYF.

The chain recombines TRBV10-3 with TRBJ1-2; no clear D. V lost 8 bases and J 8 bases, leaving 12 bases between the germline ends. CDR3 length: 11 amino acids. Looked up from germline, CDR1 is ENHRY and CDR2 is SYGVKD. CDR3 nucleotides: TGTGCCATCTCGGTAGGGCGCGGCTACACCTTC. This translates into CAISVGRGYTF.

The chain recombines TRBV10-2 with TRBJ2-2; a possible D gene is TRBD1 (6 bases). The germline V gene has CDR1 WSHSY and CDR2 SAAADI. V lost 5 bases and J 6 bases, leaving 13 bases between the germline ends. CDR3 length: 14 amino acids. This chain's CDR3 is CASSRTGWAGELFF. CDR3 sequence (DNA): TGCGCCAGCAGTCGAACAGGGTGGGCCGGGGAGCTGTTTTTT.

The genes are TRBV29-1 and TRBJ1-1; TRBD1 might be the D (6 bases). Trimming took off 7 bases at V and 2 bases at J, with 8 bases between the two ends. CDR1 is SQVTM and CDR2 is ANQGSEA in the germline V gene. This CDR3 is 11 amino acids long. As DNA, the CDR3 is TGCAGCGGGGGGCGTAACACTGAAGCTTTCTTT. It is translated as CSGGRNTEAFF.

This clonotype was recorded at least ten times. The chain uses TRBV3-1 and TRBJ1-2; D is undetermined. V dropped 3 bases and J dropped 2 bases, with 10 bases sitting between them. Germline values: CDR1 LGHDT, CDR2 YNNKEL (reference sequence). The CDR3 loop spans 14 amino acids. The CDR3 DNA reads as TGTGCCAGCAGCCAGCTGGGTAGGAACTATGGCTACACCTTC. It encodes CASSQLGRNYGYTF. Complete variable domain (other parts from reference TRBV3-1 and TRBJ1-2): DTAVSQTPKYLVTQMGNDKSIKCEQNLGHDTMYWYKQDSKKFLKIMFSYNNKELIINETVPNRFSPKSPDKAHLNLHINSLELGDSAVYFCASSQLGRNYGYTFGSGTRLTVV.

Details on this clonotype: This may be a read error, as it is one base from a much larger clone. This chain links TRBV11-2 with TRBJ2-6, with 11 bases that match TRBD2. Germline V lookup: CDR1 SGHAT, CDR2 FQNNGV. The CDR3 loop spans 17 amino acids. J lost 6 bases, V lost 5 bases, and 9 bases had no gene match. The CDR3 reads CASSGTSGRAVANVLTF. The CDR3, as DNA: TGTGCCAGCAGCGGCACTAGCGGGAGAGCTGTGGCCAACGTCCTGACTTTC. Full variable domain (missing parts from reference TRBV11-2 and TRBJ2-6): EAGVAQSPRYKIIEKRQSVAFWCNPISGHATLYWYQQILGQGPKLLIQFQNNGVVDDSQLPKDRFSAERLKGVDSTLKIQPAKLEDSAVYLCASSGTSGRAVANVLTFGAGSRLTVL.

A few counts support this clonotype. V and J are TRBV5-4 and TRBJ2-2; D possibly matches TRBD1 or TRBD2 (5 bases each). The CDR3 is made up of 15 amino acids. The V and J ends lost 3 bases and 3 bases respectively, with 12 bases between them. Germline loops: CDR1 SGHNT, CDR2 YYREEE (reference sequence). The CDR3 DNA reads TGTGCCAGCAGCTGGGGACGAGCGGACACCGGGGAGCTGTTTTTT. Protein product: CASSWGRADTGELFF.

This clonotype was counted many times. This chain connects TRBV29-1 to TRBJ2-7, with D tentatively TRBD1 or TRBD2 (6 bases each). The CDR3 contains 14 residues. Germline V gene data show CDR1 as SQVTM and CDR2 as ANQGSEA. Trimming took 7 bases from V and 4 from J, leaving 20 bases between them. The CDR3 is CSALPRGLGYEQYF. The CDR3 nucleotides read TGCAGCGCCCTTCCCCGGGGGCTAGGTTACGAGCAGTACTTC.

The genes are TRBV20-1 and TRBJ2-1; D gene unclear. Per germline, CDR1 DFQATT and CDR2 SNEGSKA (reference sequence). The CDR3 spans 17 residues. Trimming took 5 bases from V and 0 from J, leaving 20 bases between them. This CDR3 reads CSALTRIRLSSYNEQFF. The CDR3 DNA reads as TGCAGTGCTTTAACAAGAATAAGACTCAGCTCCTACAATGAGCAGTTCTTC.

The chain uses TRBV29-1 and TRBJ2-3; TRBD2 agrees at 7 bases. V was clipped by 4 bases and J by 5 bases; unmatched bases: 9. The CDR3 has 14 amino acids. From germline, CDR1 is SQVTM and CDR2 ANQGSEA. The CDR3 here is CSVGRGRAGDTQYF. The CDR3, as DNA: TGCAGCGTTGGCCGTGGGAGGGCCGGAGATACGCAGTATTTT.

Points on this clonotype: The junction and the germline gene differ at one end; a read error may be behind it. This chain uses TRBV29-1 with TRBJ1-4, with no clear D. Looked up from germline, CDR1 is SQVTM and CDR2 is ANQGSEA. This CDR3 region has 10 residues. CDR3 nucleotides: TGCAGCGTTAAGAATGAAAAACCGTTTTTT. It translates to CSVKNEKPFF.

This clonotype was seen at least ten times. V is TRBV20-1 and J is TRBJ2-7, with 12 bases lining up with TRBD2. The V gene's germline CDR1 is DFQATT and CDR2 SNEGSKA (reference sequence). The CDR3 loop spans 14 amino acids. Trimming cost V 3 bases and J 4 bases; bases outside gene matches: 4. The CDR3 nucleotides read TGCAGTGCTAGTGGAGGGACTAGCGGGTACGAGCAGTACTTC. It is translated as CSASGGTSGYEQYF.

In its sample, this clonotype was seen a few times. The chain couples TRBV20-1 to TRBJ2-5; maybe TRBD1 (5 bases). This CDR3 spans 12 amino acids. Trimming pared 6 bases from V and 7 bases from J, leaving 15 bases between. Germline assignment: CDR1 DFQATT and CDR2 SNEGSKA (reference sequence). The CDR3 nucleotides read TGCAGTGCCACCAGGGATGTAGGGACCCAGTACTTC. Encoded protein: CSATRDVGTQYF.

This clonotype was picked up a small number of times. The chain combines TRBV29-1 with TRBJ2-1; 13 positions match TRBD2. J was trimmed by 3 bases and V by 6 bases; bases with no gene match: 5. Germline CDR1 SQVTM, CDR2 ANQGSEA. The CDR3 runs to 15 residues. The CDR3 coding sequence is TGCAGCGTCTCCTGGACTAGCGGGAGCTACAATGAGCAGTTCTTC. Protein product: CSVSWTSGSYNEQFF.

This chain links TRBV20-1 with TRBJ2-1; 9 nucleotides agree with TRBD2. The V gene end was trimmed by 4 bases and the J gene end by 4 bases; junction bases not matched to a gene: 2. Germline CDR1 and CDR2: DFQATT and SNEGSKA (reference sequence). The CDR3 runs to 13 residues. The chain's CDR3 is CSATSGIYNEQFF. In nucleotides, the CDR3 is TGCAGTGCTACTAGCGGGATTTACAATGAGCAGTTCTTC.

This clonotype was counted between two and nine times. The chain is built from TRBV4-1 and TRBJ1-5; a possible D gene is TRBD1 (5 bases). Looked up from germline, CDR1 is MGHRA and CDR2 is YSYEKL. The CDR3 sequence is 14 residues long. Trimming took off 0 bases at V and 6 bases at J, with 9 bases between the two ends. This chain's CDR3 is CASSQDRGFQPQHF. The CDR3 DNA is TGCGCCAGCAGCCAAGATCGGGGCTTTCAGCCCCAGCATTTT.

This clonotype turned up a few times. The genes are TRBV9 and TRBJ2-1, with 15 nucleotides matching TRBD2. With V trimmed by 3 bases and J by 7 bases, 8 bases remained unmatched. In germline, CDR1 is SGDLS, CDR2 YYNGEE. CDR3 size: 17 residues. The CDR3 DNA is TGTGCCAGCAGCGCCCCGGGGACTAGCGGGAGGAGGAATGAGCAGTTCTTC. Translating gives CASSAPGTSGRRNEQFF.